The 2 T cell receptor beta chains given below trace back to one sample, sequenced in a study of Graves' ophthalmopathy and Graves' hyperthyroidism. The authors amplified TCR beta CDR3 regions, and they did so from RNA transcripts for repertoire sequencing. The workflow started with a first-round RT-PCR run with HTBI primers and then moved on to a second-round multiplex PCR. Via MiXCR, TCRdb re-called the multiplex PCR reads, giving one row per CDR3 protein. The repertoire has almost 750,000 distinct CDR3 sequences, around 40% of them found once; the top ten carry approximately 46%. Source material: peripheral blood. All receptors come from an adult man with Graves' ophthalmopathy.

This clonotype was picked up many times. CDR3 amino acids: CSVSVGRSNQPQHF. The CDR3 DNA reads TGCAGCGTTAGTGTCGGTAGGAGCAATCAGCCCCAGCATTTT. The chain is built from TRBV29-1 and TRBJ1-5; D ambiguous. This CDR3 contains 14 residues. CDR1 is SQVTM, CDR2 ANQGSEA, per germline. The V end lost 5 bases, the J end lost 1 base, and 12 bases lay between the germline ends. The variable domain in full, with the rest retrieved from reference TRBV29-1 and TRBJ1-5, is SAVISQKPSRDICQRGTSLTIQCQVDSQVTMMFWYRQQPGQSLTLIATANQGSEATYESGFVIDKFPISRPNLTFSTLTVSNMSPEDSSIYLCSVSVGRSNQPQHFGDGTRLSIL.

At least ten counts were recorded for this clonotype. The J gene is TRBJ1-4, the V gene TRBV15; D is unclear. V lost 0 bases and J 3 bases, leaving 11 bases between the germline ends. This CDR3 comprises 16 residues. CDR1 is LNHNV and CDR2 is YYDKDF in the germline V gene (reference sequence). CDR3 bases: TGTGCCACCAGCAGAGATCAAAGTGTGGCTAATGAAAAACTGTTTTTT. Translation: CATSRDQSVANEKLFF.